This T cell receptor beta chain was retrieved from a study of somatic mutations in cytotoxic T cells in rheumatoid arthritis. General study findings and limits: CD8+ T cells showed clonality that did not differ significantly between patients with rheumatoid arthritis and age-matched healthy controls. Adjustment for multiple comparisons was not applied to the slight TRBV07 underrepresentation observed in rheumatoid arthritis patients. No antigen targets were known for the expanded CD8+ clones.

With regard to this clone: Its antigen is not identified.

The assay was immunoSEQ multiplex PCR, and TCRdb's table has in-frame clones only and misses some. The profile shows 6,500 to 10,000 clones, about 80% of them singletons. The CDR3 has 16 residues. CDR1 and CDR2 from the germline V gene are SGHDN and FVKESK. Trimming took 4 bases from V and 4 from J; bases not matched to a gene: 12. Sequenced: CD8+ T cells sorted from blood. The V and J genes are TRBV14 and TRBJ2-5; 7 nucleotides align to TRBD2. This sequence originates from a woman between 50 and 59 years old in good health. The CDR3: CASSLTGAPGGETQYF. The DNA for the CDR3 is TGTGCCAGCAGCCTCACTGGGGCCCCGGGGGGAGAGACCCAGTACTTC.